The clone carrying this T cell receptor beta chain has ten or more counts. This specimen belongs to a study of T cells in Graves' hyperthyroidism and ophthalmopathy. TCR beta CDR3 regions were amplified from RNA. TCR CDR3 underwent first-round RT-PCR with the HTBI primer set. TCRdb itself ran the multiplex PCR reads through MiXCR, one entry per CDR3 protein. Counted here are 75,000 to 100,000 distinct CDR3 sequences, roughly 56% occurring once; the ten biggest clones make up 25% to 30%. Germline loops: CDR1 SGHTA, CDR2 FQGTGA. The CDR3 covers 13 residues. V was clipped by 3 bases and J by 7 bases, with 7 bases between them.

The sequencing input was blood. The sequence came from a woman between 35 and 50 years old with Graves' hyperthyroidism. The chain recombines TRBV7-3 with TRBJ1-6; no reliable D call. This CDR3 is CASSFDGNSPLHF. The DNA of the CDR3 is TGTGCCAGCAGCTTCGACGGGAATTCACCCCTCCACTTT. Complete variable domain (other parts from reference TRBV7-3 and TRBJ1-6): GAGVSQTPSNKVTEKGKYVELRCDPISGHTALYWYRQSLGQGPEFLIYFQGTGAADDSGLPNDRFFAVRPEGSVSTLKIQRTERGDSAVYLCASSFDGNSPLHFGNGTRLTVT.